Reported below is one T cell receptor beta chain. Each CDR3 protein is one row after TCRdb ran MiXCR on the PCR reads. The sample lists under 650,000 distinct CDR3 sequences, approximately 20% occurring once. This entry belongs to a study of molecular identifiers for immune sequencing clone quantification. About the research overall: Replicate RNA came from approximately 20,000 or 100,000 naive CD8 cells and was split five ways, and four parts were sequenced.

There are 10 residues in the CDR3. V shed 4 bases and J shed 6 bases, with 6 bases lying between them. Germline loops: CDR1 DFQATT, CDR2 SNEGSKA (reference sequence). The sequenced sample consisted of naive CD8+ T cells from blood, with Jurkat cell RNA spiked in. Documented subset: FACS-sorted CD8+CD4-CCR7+CD45RA+ naive T cells. The TCR was taken from a human donor in good health. Some libraries in this study had Jurkat cell RNA spiked in. V is TRBV20-1 and J is TRBJ1-2; D remains ambiguous. CDR3 in amino acids: CSATGDGYTF. The CDR3 DNA sequence: TGCAGTGCTACCGGAGATGGCTACACCTTC.